This T cell receptor beta chain derives from a study of patients and donors after allogeneic stem cell transplantation. TCRdb fed the RT-PCR reads into MiXCR, producing one record per CDR3 protein. The sample shows hundreds of thousands of distinct CDR3 sequences, around 15% of them seen only once. This clonotype was observed a handful of times. The clonotype was recovered from a human donor who was either an allogeneic HSCT recipient or a stem cell or donor lymphocyte infusion donor (not recorded which). It is not recorded whose cells these are; they may come from a transplant donor. The specimen sequenced was blood, either unsorted or a sorted T cell fraction (not recorded which).

The CDR3 DNA reads TGTGCCAGCAGCGTAGGGTGGCTAGCGGGAGTTAATGAGCAGTTCTTC. Translating gives CASSVGWLAGVNEQFF. The chain has TRBV9 and TRBJ2-1; TRBD2 matches 10 bases. With V trimmed by 0 bases and J by 7 bases, 7 bases remained unmatched. Germline CDR1 reads SGDLS; CDR2 reads YYNGEE. The CDR3 length is 16 residues.